What follows describes a single T cell receptor beta chain. This specimen comes from a study of CD8 T cells in Susac syndrome. RNA totalling about 0.45 to 1 ug underwent reverse transcription with random hexamers. TCRdb used MiXCR to reprocess the immunoSEQ multiplex PCR reads, holding one entry per CDR3 protein. Among 250,000 to 350,000 distinct CDR3 sequences listed, just over 90% were seen once. This receptor was obtained from a human donor with multiple sclerosis. Sequenced: CD4+ T cells from PBMCs.

For the CDR3, the DNA is TGTGCCAGCAGCTCGAGAAAGGGGGCCTACGAGCAGTACTTC. Protein: CASSSRKGAYEQYF. The V and J genes are TRBV7-2 and TRBJ2-7; tentative D call: TRBD1 (6 bases). V lost 4 bases and J lost 2, with 12 bases in between. The germline V gene has CDR1 SGHTA and CDR2 FQGNSA. CDR3 length equals 14 residues.